These 9 T cell receptor beta chains were all obtained from the same sample, sequenced in a study of shared clonotypes between healthy human individuals. TCRdb keeps only in-frame clones here, not all; method: immunoSEQ multiplex PCR. The data hold 1,100,000 or so clones, with around 78% observed a single time. Source material: memory CD4+ T cells from PBMCs. Subset: CD45RA-negative fraction. The receptors stem from a man younger than 35 in good health. Some clones in this sample may be carry-over from other donors' samples.

Note on this clone: At the DNA level, this CDR3 is encoded by other sequences in the same sample as well. V gene TRBV28 combines with J gene TRBJ2-7; D assignment may be TRBD1 or TRBD2 (6 bases each). The germline V gene encodes CDR1 MDHEN and CDR2 SYDVKM. The V end was cut by 2 bases, the J end by 6 bases, with 11 bases between. The CDR3 spans 13 residues. DNA for the CDR3: TGTGCCAGCAGTTTAGGGGGGCCGGGCGAGCAGTACTTC. This gives the protein CASSLGGPGEQYF.

The V and J genes are TRBV7-9 and TRBJ2-7; D uncertain. V was trimmed by 5 bases and J by 3 bases, leaving 5 bases between them. Germline V gene sequence: CDR1 SEHNR, CDR2 FQNEAQ (reference sequence). The CDR3 length is 11 residues. CDR3 amino acids: CASSRNYEQYF. The DNA for the CDR3 is TGTGCCAGCAGCCGTAACTACGAGCAGTACTTC.

This chain links TRBV9 with TRBJ2-7; no reliable D call. Looked up from germline, CDR1 is SGDLS and CDR2 is YYNGEE. V lost 0 bases and J 3 bases, leaving 13 bases between the germline ends. CDR3 size: 15 residues. The CDR3 loop is CASSVEPLDNYEQYF. CDR3 DNA: TGTGCCAGCAGCGTAGAACCCTTGGATAACTACGAGCAGTACTTC.

V usage is TRBV9 and J usage is TRBJ2-1; D gene ambiguous. Germline CDR1 is SGDLS and CDR2 is YYNGEE. With 0 bases removed from V and 9 bases from J, the gap between germline ends came to 10 bases. The CDR3 covers 13 residues. In DNA form, the CDR3 reads TGTGCCAGCAGCGTAGACCTCTTCAGTGAGCAGTTCTTC. Translation gives CASSVDLFSEQFF.

The rearrangement uses TRBV27 and TRBJ1-4, with D unresolved. This CDR3 is built from 15 residues. V lost 6 bases and J 11 bases, leaving 22 bases between the germline ends. Germline loops: CDR1 MNHEY, CDR2 SMNVEV (reference sequence). The CDR3 bases are TGTGCCAGCAGCCTAGATCGCTGGGTGGGCAGCAAACTGTTTTTT. Translated, it gives CASSLDRWVGSKLFF.

The CDR3 bases are TGTGCCAGCAGCTTAGGGGCTAGCGGGAGTGGGGGAGATACGCAGTATTTT. It encodes CASSLGASGSGGDTQYF. The chain links TRBV11-2 to TRBJ2-3; 10 nucleotides line up with TRBD2. J was trimmed by 5 bases and V by 1 base; bases with no gene match: 9. Germline assignment: CDR1 SGHAT and CDR2 FQNNGV. This CDR3 spans 17 amino acids.

Note on this clone: Other DNA sequences within the sample encode an identical CDR3. The rearrangement links TRBV6-6 to TRBJ2-1, with 9 bases identical to TRBD2. The CDR3 runs 15 residues. With 6 bases clipped from V and 0 bases from J, the junction kept 3 bases outside the gene matches. Germline values: CDR1 MNHNY, CDR2 SVGAGI (reference sequence). CDR3 protein: CASSFSGSSYNEQFF. The CDR3 DNA is TGTGCCAGCAGCTTTAGCGGGAGCTCCTACAATGAGCAGTTCTTC.

The chain links TRBV11-2 to TRBJ1-1, with D perhaps TRBD1 (6 bases). The germline gives CDR1 SGHAT, CDR2 FQNNGV. V lost 4 bases to trimming and J lost 0 bases, with 24 bases between them. The CDR3 covers 19 residues. Here the CDR3 reads CASSSLKGDTLTMNTEAFF. CDR3 coding DNA: TGTGCCAGCAGCTCCCTAAAGGGGGACACCCTCACTATGAACACTGAAGCTTTCTTT.

V gene TRBV13 combines with J gene TRBJ2-1; D possibly uses TRBD1 or TRBD2 (5 bases each). This CDR3 is 16 amino acids long. The V and J ends lost 2 bases and 2 bases respectively, with 13 bases between them. Germline CDR1 reads PRHDT; CDR2 reads FYEKMQ (reference sequence). The CDR3, as DNA: TGTGCCAGCAGCTTAATCCGGGACGGAGCCTACAATGAGCAGTTCTTC. Its protein product is CASSLIRDGAYNEQFF.